Listed here is a single TCR beta chain. Trimming took off 5 bases at V and 0 bases at J, with 11 bases between the two ends. The CDR3 totals 14 residues. The germline V gene encodes CDR1 SQVTM and CDR2 ANQGSEA. The assay was immunoSEQ multiplex PCR, and TCRdb's table has in-frame clones only and misses some. The data show 62,000 or so clones, less than 95% seen once. The data stem from a study of OX40 agonist ivuxolimab in advanced cancers. This receptor was taken from an adult with an advanced solid tumor such as melanoma, head and neck, liver or kidney cancer. V gene TRBV29-1 combines with J gene TRBJ1-3; TRBD1 might be the D (5 bases). This specimen was CD4+ or CD8+ T cells sorted from blood, taken in a trial of the OX40 agonist ivuxolimab. This chain's CDR3 is CSVLGQNSGNTIYF. The CDR3 bases are TGCAGCGTTTTAGGACAAAACTCTGGAAACACCATATATTTT.